This T cell receptor (beta chain) derives from a study of CD8 T cell repertoires and HIV-1 epitope variants. Study at large: Separate wells received one of Twenty-five Gag or Nef variant peptides. Autologous T cell-negative cells served as antigen-presenting cells in equal numbers. Tested: three Gag epitope families, Nef HW9 and YT9. Controls were a CMV, EBV and flu peptide pool, Ebola AY9 negative control, and no-peptide well.

This clone was seen a single time. The antigen is not known. Measured with immunoSEQ multiplex PCR; TCRdb has only the in-frame clones, and not every one. The data hold thousands of clones, with roughly 66% observed a single time. Sample: cultured CD8+ T cells derived from PBMCs. The TCR was taken from a male donor with HIV.

The CDR3 DNA reads TGTGCCAGCAGTTTAGCCAGGGGGCTAGTTAATGAAAAACTGTTTTTT. Protein: CASSLARGLVNEKLFF. The chain uses TRBV28 and TRBJ1-4; 8 bases align to TRBD1. Trimming removed 2 bases from V and 4 bases from J; junction bases left unmatched: 6. The CDR3 is 16 residues long. Looked up from germline, CDR1 is MDHEN and CDR2 is SYDVKM.